Below are 9 T cell receptor beta chains sequenced from a single sample in a study of relationships among human T cell subsets. The T cell receptor alpha and beta CDR3 regions were amplified from mRNA by semiquantitative ARM-PCR. Tagged nested gene-specific primers were used first, then communal superprimers amplified exponentially. From the multiplex PCR reads, TCRdb called clonotypes with MiXCR, one entry per CDR3 protein. The sample has about 15,000 distinct CDR3 sequences; about 60% are singletons. The sequencing sample was made of total T cells sorted from blood. These receptors were taken from a man aged 35-49 years in good health.

J is TRBJ1-2 and V is TRBV20-1; TRBD1 matches 9 bases. The ends lost 2 bases at V and 8 bases at J; junction bases unmatched: 12. From germline, CDR1 is DFQATT and CDR2 SNEGSKA (reference sequence). The CDR3 has 15 amino acids. CDR3 sequence: CSARRTGGPFLGYTF. The CDR3 DNA is TGCAGTGCTAGACGTACAGGGGGCCCTTTCCTAGGCTACACCTTC.

J is TRBJ1-3 and V is TRBV28; D call uncertain. Trimming stripped 7 bases from V and 2 bases from J, with 12 bases between. CDR3 length equals 14 residues. Germline loops: CDR1 MDHEN, CDR2 SYDVKM. DNA for the CDR3: TGTGCCAGCACCCATTCGGGGACTGGAAACACCATATATTTT. Translation: CASTHSGTGNTIYF.

The chain is built from TRBV7-9 and TRBJ1-5; 8 bases match TRBD1. This CDR3 has 15 residues. The germline V gene has CDR1 SEHNR and CDR2 FQNEAQ (reference sequence). With V trimmed by 5 bases and J by 7 bases, 10 bases remained unmatched. The CDR3 sequence is CASSATGARGQPQHF. DNA of the CDR3: TGTGCCAGCAGCGCGACAGGGGCCCGTGGACAGCCCCAGCATTTT.

The rearrangement uses TRBV28 and TRBJ2-5; 7 nucleotides match TRBD1. This CDR3 contains 13 residues. CDR1 and CDR2 from the germline V gene are MDHEN and SYDVKM. The trim removed 4 bases at V and 3 bases at J, leaving 2 bases unmatched. CDR3 loop: CASSYTGEETQYF. CDR3 coding DNA: TGTGCCAGCAGTTATACAGGGGAAGAGACCCAGTACTTC.

For the CDR3, the DNA is TGTGCCAGCAGTTTCCACAGGAGTGGCAATCAGCCCCAGCATTTT. It translates to CASSFHRSGNQPQHF. The chain is built from TRBV27 and TRBJ1-5; tentatively, D is TRBD1 (5 bases). Germline V CDR1 and CDR2: MNHEY, SMNVEV (reference sequence). V gave up 3 bases and J gave up 2 bases, with 11 bases separating them. The CDR3 has 15 amino acids.

The chain has TRBV28 and TRBJ1-3; TRBD1 is a possible D gene (5 bases). V was pared by 7 bases and J by 1 base, with 11 bases between. Germline V lookup: CDR1 MDHEN, CDR2 SYDVKM. The CDR3 sequence is 14 residues long. The CDR3 sequence is CASTTAGSGNTIYF. CDR3 sequence (DNA): TGTGCCAGCACCACGGCAGGGTCTGGAAACACCATATATTTT.

The chain has TRBV4-1 and TRBJ2-7, with TRBD1 identical over 8 bases. The CDR3 is 16 residues long. The germline CDR1 and CDR2 sequences are MGHRA and YSYEKL. With 4 bases clipped from V and 2 bases from J, the junction kept 10 bases outside the gene matches. The CDR3 loop is CASSRTGTGDTYEQYF. The CDR3 bases are TGCGCCAGCAGCCGAACCGGGACAGGTGACACCTACGAGCAGTACTTC.

The chain uses TRBV19 and TRBJ2-3; 8 bases fit TRBD1. The CDR3 runs to 15 residues. With V trimmed by 3 bases and J by 6 bases, 8 bases remained unmatched. The V gene's germline CDR1 is LNHDA and CDR2 SQIVND (reference sequence). CDR3 residues: CASSISTGGKDTQYF. The DNA of the CDR3 is TGTGCCAGTAGTATTTCCACAGGGGGAAAGGATACGCAGTATTTT.

This chain uses TRBV25-1 with TRBJ1-4; tentative D call: TRBD1 (5 bases). Germline V gene lookup returns CDR1 MGHDK and CDR2 SYGVNS. The V end lost 3 bases, the J end lost 0 bases, and 14 bases lay between the germline ends. The CDR3 is 17 residues long. Written as DNA, the CDR3 is TGTGCCAGCAGTGATCCCCGGACACGATCAACTAATGAAAAACTGTTTTTT. This sequence encodes CASSDPRTRSTNEKLFF. Full variable domain (outside the CDR3, taken from reference TRBV25-1 and TRBJ1-4): EADIYQTPRYLVIGTGKKITLECSQTMGHDKMYWYQQDPGMELHLIHYSYGVNSTEKGDLSSESTVSRIRTEHFPLTLESARPSHTSQYLCASSDPRTRSTNEKLFFGSGTQLSVL.